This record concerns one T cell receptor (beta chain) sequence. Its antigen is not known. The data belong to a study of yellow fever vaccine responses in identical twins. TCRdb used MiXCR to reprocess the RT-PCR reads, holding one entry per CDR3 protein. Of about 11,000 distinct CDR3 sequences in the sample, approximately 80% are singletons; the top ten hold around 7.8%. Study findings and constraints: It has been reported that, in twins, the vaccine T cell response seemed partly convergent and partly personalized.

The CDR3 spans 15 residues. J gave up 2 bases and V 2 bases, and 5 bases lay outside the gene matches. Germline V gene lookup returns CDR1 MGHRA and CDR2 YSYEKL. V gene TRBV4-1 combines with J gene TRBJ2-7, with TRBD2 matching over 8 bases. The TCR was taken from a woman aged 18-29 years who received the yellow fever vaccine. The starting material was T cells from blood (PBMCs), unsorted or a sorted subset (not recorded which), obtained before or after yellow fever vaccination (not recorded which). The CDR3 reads CASSQSPGGTYEQYF. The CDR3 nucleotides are TGCGCCAGCAGCCAATCCCCGGGGGGGACCTACGAGCAGTACTTC.